The rows below give T cell receptor beta chains drawn from one sample of a study of T cell changes during pregnancy in multiple sclerosis. The data were produced by immunoSEQ multiplex PCR, yet TCRdb's version contains in-frame clones alone and is incomplete. The table includes 91,000 or so clones, roughly 92% detected once. Sequencing was performed on peripheral blood, taken after pregnancy. The receptors shown here come from a female donor with multiple sclerosis, enrolled in a pregnancy study. Each CDR3 is given with its conserved first and last residue. D genes are given only for firm matches. Clone size is given for some rows only: seen once, a few or many times, or a class if the clone is expanded.

>NA|TRBD1|TRBJ1-1|TRBV19
CATRQGNTEAFF
TGTGCCACAAGACAGGGCAACACTGAAGCTTTCTTT
>NA|TRBD1|TRBJ1-2|TRBV7-9
CASSLVDRERDGYTF
TGTGCCAGCAGCTTAGTAGACAGGGAGCGGGATGGCTACACCTTC
>NA|TRBD2|TRBJ2-7|TRBV11-2
CASSLSAGVQYEQYF
TGTGCCAGCAGCTTATCGGCGGGAGTCCAATACGAGCAGTACTTC
>NA|TRBD1|TRBJ1-1|TRBV7-9
CASSFAKQGLNTEAFF
TGTGCCAGCAGCTTCGCTAAACAGGGGCTAAACACTGAAGCTTTCTTT
>NA|TRBD2|TRBJ2-3|TRBV5-5
CASPVGLAGGPSSTDTQYF
TGTGCCAGCCCGGTGGGACTAGCGGGAGGGCCCTCTAGCACAGATACGCAGTATTTT
>NA|NA|TRBJ1-1|TRBV19
CASSFIRSSEAFF
TGTGCCAGTAGTTTTATTAGGAGCTCTGAAGCTTTCTTT
>NA|NA|TRBJ1-4|TRBV7-9
CASSLATHREGRDEKLFF
TGTGCCAGCAGCTTAGCGACCCACAGGGAAGGTAGGGATGAAAAACTGTTTTTT
>NA|TRBD1|TRBJ1-1|TRBV30
CAWTQHDRGGTEAFF
TGTGCCTGGACCCAACACGACAGGGGTGGTACTGAAGCTTTCTTT
>few|NA|TRBJ2-4|TRBV19
CASTVPGARNIQYF
TGTGCCAGTACGGTCCCAGGGGCACGAAACATTCAGTACTTC
>NA|NA|TRBJ2-3|TRBV29-1
CSVEGRVSTDTQYF
TGCAGCGTGGAGGGGCGAGTTAGCACAGATACGCAGTATTTT
>NA|TRBD1|TRBJ2-5|TRBV7-9
CASARDSLQETQYF
TGTGCCAGCGCCCGGGACAGCCTGCAAGAGACCCAGTACTTC
>NA|TRBD2|TRBJ2-5|TRBV7-2
CASSLLAGFVETQYF
TGTGCCAGCAGCTTACTAGCGGGATTTGTGGAGACCCAGTACTTC
>NA|NA|TRBJ1-1|TRBV9
CASSRSPSRGIEAFF
TGTGCCAGCAGCCGTAGTCCTTCAAGGGGCATAGAAGCTTTCTTT
>NA|NA|TRBJ1-6|TRBV6-5
CASSSRGGNSPLHF
TGTGCCAGCAGTTCCCGGGGTGGGAATTCACCCCTCCACTTT
>NA|NA|TRBJ1-1|TRBV7-9
CASSLRGFTEAFF
TGTGCCAGCAGCTTAAGGGGTTTCACTGAAGCTTTCTTT
>NA|NA|TRBJ2-3|TRBV9
CASTYTTRDTDTQYF
TGTGCCAGCACCTATACTACAAGAGACACAGATACGCAGTATTTT
>NA|NA|TRBJ2-7|TRBV12-5
CASGLLPGSYEQYF
TGTGCTAGTGGTTTACTCCCGGGATCCTACGAGCAGTACTTC
>NA|NA|TRBJ2-7|TRBV27
CASSWGEGYEQYF
TGTGCCAGCAGTTGGGGTGAGGGTTACGAGCAGTACTTC
>NA|TRBD2|TRBJ2-1|TRBV28
CASRPQGLAASYNEQFF
TGTGCCAGCAGACCCCAGGGACTAGCGGCCTCCTACAATGAGCAGTTCTTC
>NA|TRBD2|TRBJ2-3|TRBV19
CASSPTPKFSGYTDTQYF
TGTGCCAGTAGTCCGACCCCAAAATTTAGCGGGTACACAGATACGCAGTATTTT
>NA|NA|TRBJ2-1|TRBV4-1
CASSQTGTSRLLEQFF
TGCGCCAGCAGCCAGACAGGGACTAGTCGTTTGCTTGAGCAGTTCTTC
>NA|TRBD2|TRBJ2-1|TRBV27
CASSFSGIKQFF
TGTGCCAGCAGTTTTAGCGGGATTAAGCAGTTCTTC
>NA|TRBD1|TRBJ2-7|TRBV28
CASSSQNRGDSEQYF
TGTGCCAGCAGTTCCCAAAACAGGGGTGATAGCGAGCAGTACTTC
>NA|NA|TRBJ1-2|TRBV12-1
CASSFFTGSFCSNYGYTF
TGTGCCAGCAGCTTTTTTACAGGGAGCTTTTGCTCTAACTATGGCTACACCTTC
>few|NA|TRBJ1-2|TRBV5-1
CASSLNRVAYGYTF
TGCGCCAGCAGCTTGAACAGGGTAGCCTATGGCTACACCTTC
>NA|TRBD2|TRBJ2-1|TRBV7-2
CASSLSGRRLFF
TGTGCCAGCAGCTTAAGCGGGAGACGACTGTTCTTC
>NA|NA|TRBJ2-5|TRBV15
CATSRDPGFRETQYF
TGTGCCACCAGCAGAGATCCAGGCTTTAGAGAGACCCAGTACTTC
>NA|NA|TRBJ1-4|TRBV19
CASIRTDSKKLFF
TGTGCCAGTATAAGAACAGATAGTAAAAAACTGTTTTTT
>NA|NA|TRBJ1-2|TRBV10-3
CAIEAEMRHGYTF
TGTGCCATCGAGGCAGAGATGCGGCATGGCTACACCTTC
>NA|NA|TRBJ1-1|TRBV11-1
CASSSPSGVGTEAFF
TGTGCCAGCAGCTCCCCGAGCGGTGTCGGCACTGAAGCTTTCTTT
>NA|NA|TRBJ1-1|TRBV9
CASSVTSDAATEAFF
TGTGCCAGCAGCGTAACTAGTGACGCCGCCACTGAAGCTTTCTTT
>NA|NA|TRBJ2-7|TRBV18
CASSNEQRYEQYF
TGTGCCAGCTCTAACGAACAGAGATACGAGCAGTACTTC
>NA|NA|TRBJ2-7|TRBV11-2
CASSSSYEQYF
TGTGCCAGCAGCTCCTCGTACGAGCAGTACTTC
>NA|TRBD2|TRBJ2-1|TRBV5-6
CASSLSLSSGINEQFF
TGTGCCAGCAGCCTGAGTTTGTCTAGCGGGATCAATGAGCAGTTCTTC
>NA|NA|TRBJ1-5|TRBV27
CASSLGGSNQPQHF
TGTGCCAGCAGTTTAGGCGGGAGCAATCAGCCCCAGCATTTT
>once|NA|TRBJ1-1|TRBV23-1
CASSQNSPRMNTEAFF
TGCGCCAGCAGTCAAAACTCCCCGAGGATGAACACTGAAGCTTTCTTT
>NA|TRBD1|TRBJ1-2|TRBV5-4
CASSPDRAGYTF
TGTGCCAGCAGCCCGGACAGGGCAGGCTACACCTTC
>NA|NA|TRBJ2-5|TRBV5-1
CASSLGQFQETQYF
TGCGCCAGCAGCTTGGGTCAGTTTCAAGAGACCCAGTACTTC
>NA|TRBD1|TRBJ1-2|TRBV7-8
CASSLGGGGGWGYTF
TGTGCCAGCAGCTTAGGAGGGGGCGGAGGATGGGGCTACACCTTC
>NA|NA|TRBJ2-7|TRBV7-9
CASSFVEEGYEQYF
TGTGCCAGCAGCTTTGTGGAAGAGGGCTACGAGCAGTACTTC
>NA|NA|TRBJ1-1|TRBV10-3
CAISWDGGKAEAFF
TGTGCCATCAGTTGGGACGGGGGAAAGGCTGAAGCTTTCTTT
>NA|NA|TRBJ2-3|TRBV6-6
CASTGAGASTDTQYF
TGTGCCAGCACAGGGGCGGGAGCTAGCACAGATACGCAGTATTTT
>NA|TRBD2|TRBJ2-2|TRBV7-3
CASSLQAGALGELFF
TGTGCCAGCAGCTTACAAGCGGGAGCCCTCGGGGAGCTGTTTTTT
>few|NA|TRBJ2-7|TRBV5-6
CASSLLTLGEQYF
TGTGCCAGCAGCTTGTTAACCCTCGGGGAGCAGTACTTC
>once|TRBD1|TRBJ2-1|TRBV5-1
CASSADRGRDEQFF
TGCGCCAGCAGCGCCGACAGGGGGCGCGATGAGCAGTTCTTC
>NA|NA|TRBJ2-2|TRBV6-5
CASSLTVQNTGELFF
TGTGCCAGCAGCCTAACCGTCCAGAACACCGGGGAGCTGTTTTTT
>NA|TRBD1|TRBJ2-1|TRBV7-6
CASSLGATGGGEQFF
TGTGCCAGCAGCTTAGGAGCGACAGGGGGCGGCGAGCAGTTCTTC
>NA|TRBD1|TRBJ1-1|TRBV19
CASSNRGVTEAFF
TGTGCCAGTAGCAACAGGGGAGTGACTGAAGCTTTCTTT